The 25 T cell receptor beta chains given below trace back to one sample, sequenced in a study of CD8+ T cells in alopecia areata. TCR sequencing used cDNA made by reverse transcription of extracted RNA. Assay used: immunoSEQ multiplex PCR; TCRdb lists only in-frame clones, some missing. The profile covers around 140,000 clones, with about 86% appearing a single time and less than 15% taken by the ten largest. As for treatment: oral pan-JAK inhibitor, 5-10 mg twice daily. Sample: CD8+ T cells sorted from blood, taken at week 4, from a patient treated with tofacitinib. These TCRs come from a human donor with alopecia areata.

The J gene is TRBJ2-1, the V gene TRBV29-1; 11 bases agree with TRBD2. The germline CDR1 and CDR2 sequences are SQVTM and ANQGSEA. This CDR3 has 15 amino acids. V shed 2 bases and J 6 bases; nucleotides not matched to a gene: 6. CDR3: CSVELTSGTLNEQFF. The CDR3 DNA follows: TGCAGCGTTGAACTGACTAGCGGGACGCTCAATGAGCAGTTCTTC.

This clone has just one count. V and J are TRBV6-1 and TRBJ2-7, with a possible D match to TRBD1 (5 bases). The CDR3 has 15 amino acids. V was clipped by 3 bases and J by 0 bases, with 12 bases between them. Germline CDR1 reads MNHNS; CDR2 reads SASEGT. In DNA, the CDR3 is TGTGCCAGCAGTGAGGGTCTGGGGCCCTCCTACGAGCAGTACTTC. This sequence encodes CASSEGLGPSYEQYF.

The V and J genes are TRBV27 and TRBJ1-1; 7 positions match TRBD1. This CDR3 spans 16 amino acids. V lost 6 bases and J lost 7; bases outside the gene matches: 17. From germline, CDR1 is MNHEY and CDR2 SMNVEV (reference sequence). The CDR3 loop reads CASRPEGANGVIEAFF. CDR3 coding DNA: TGTGCCAGCAGGCCAGAGGGGGCGAACGGAGTTATTGAAGCTTTCTTT.

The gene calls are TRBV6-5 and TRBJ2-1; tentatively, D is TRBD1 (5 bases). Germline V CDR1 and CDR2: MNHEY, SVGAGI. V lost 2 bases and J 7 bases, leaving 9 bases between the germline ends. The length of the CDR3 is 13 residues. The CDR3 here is CASSYGAENEQFF. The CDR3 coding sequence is TGTGCCAGCAGTTACGGGGCAGAGAATGAGCAGTTCTTC.

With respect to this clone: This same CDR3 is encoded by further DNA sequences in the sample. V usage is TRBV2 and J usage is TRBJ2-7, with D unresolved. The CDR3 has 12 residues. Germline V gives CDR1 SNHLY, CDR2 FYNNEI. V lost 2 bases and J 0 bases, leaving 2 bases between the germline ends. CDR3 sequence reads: CASSETSYEQYF. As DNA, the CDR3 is TGTGCCAGCAGTGAAACCTCCTACGAGCAGTACTTC.

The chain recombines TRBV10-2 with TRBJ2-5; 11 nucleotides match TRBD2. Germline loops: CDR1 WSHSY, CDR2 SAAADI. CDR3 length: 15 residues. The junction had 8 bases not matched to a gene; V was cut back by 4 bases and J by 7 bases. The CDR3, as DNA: TGCGCCAGCAGTGTAGGACTAGCGGGCTCGGGGACCCAGTACTTC. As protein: CASSVGLAGSGTQYF.

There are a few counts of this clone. The CDR3 reads CASSLRSPLVLNTDTQYF. For the CDR3, the DNA is TGTGCCAGCAGCCTAAGAAGCCCTTTGGTACTTAACACAGATACGCAGTATTTT. This chain uses TRBV4-2 with TRBJ2-3; D not certain. The CDR3 is 18 residues long. The germline V gene has CDR1 LGHNA and CDR2 YNFKEQ. V shed 4 bases and J shed 2 bases, with 22 bases lying between them.

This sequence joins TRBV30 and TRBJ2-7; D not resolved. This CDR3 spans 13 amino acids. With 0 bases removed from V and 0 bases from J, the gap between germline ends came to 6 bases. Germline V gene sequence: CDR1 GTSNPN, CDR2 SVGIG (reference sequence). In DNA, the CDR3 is TGTGCCTGGAGTGTGGCAGCCTCCTACGAGCAGTACTTC. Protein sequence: CAWSVAASYEQYF.

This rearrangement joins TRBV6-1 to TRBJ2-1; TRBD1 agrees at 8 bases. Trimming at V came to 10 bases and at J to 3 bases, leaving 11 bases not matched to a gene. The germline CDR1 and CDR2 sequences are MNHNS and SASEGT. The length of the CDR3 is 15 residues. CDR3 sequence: CAITLDRAGYNEQFF. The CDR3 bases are TGTGCCATTACCTTGGACAGGGCGGGCTACAATGAGCAGTTCTTC.

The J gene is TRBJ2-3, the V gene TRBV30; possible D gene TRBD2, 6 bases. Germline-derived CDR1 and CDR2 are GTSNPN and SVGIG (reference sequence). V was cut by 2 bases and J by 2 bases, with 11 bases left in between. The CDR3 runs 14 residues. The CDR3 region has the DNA TGTGCCTGGAGTACTATAGCGGACACAGATACGCAGTATTTT. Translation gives CAWSTIADTDTQYF.

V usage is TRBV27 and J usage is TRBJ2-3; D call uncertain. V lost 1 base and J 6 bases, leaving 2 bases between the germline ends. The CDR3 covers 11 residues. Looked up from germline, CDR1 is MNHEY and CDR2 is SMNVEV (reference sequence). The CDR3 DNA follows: TGTGCCAGCAGTTTATACGATACGCAGTATTTT. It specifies CASSLYDTQYF.

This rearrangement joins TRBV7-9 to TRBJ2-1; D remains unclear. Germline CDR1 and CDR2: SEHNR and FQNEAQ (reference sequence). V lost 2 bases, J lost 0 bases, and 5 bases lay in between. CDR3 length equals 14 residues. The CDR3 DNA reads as TGTGCCAGCAGCTTATTGAGCTCCTACAATGAGCAGTTCTTC. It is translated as CASSLLSSYNEQFF.

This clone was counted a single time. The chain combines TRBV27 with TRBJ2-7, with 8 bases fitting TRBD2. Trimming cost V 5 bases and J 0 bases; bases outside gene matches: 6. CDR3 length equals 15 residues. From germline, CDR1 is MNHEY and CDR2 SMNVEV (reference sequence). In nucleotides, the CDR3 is TGTGCCAGCAGTGCTCGACTAGCGCGCTCCTACGAGCAGTACTTC. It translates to CASSARLARSYEQYF.

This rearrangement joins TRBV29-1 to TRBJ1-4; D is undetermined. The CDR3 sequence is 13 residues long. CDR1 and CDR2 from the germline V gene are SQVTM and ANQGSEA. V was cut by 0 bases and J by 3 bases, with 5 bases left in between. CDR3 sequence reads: CSVEEGSNEKLFF. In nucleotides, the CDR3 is TGCAGCGTTGAAGAAGGATCTAATGAAAAACTGTTTTTT.

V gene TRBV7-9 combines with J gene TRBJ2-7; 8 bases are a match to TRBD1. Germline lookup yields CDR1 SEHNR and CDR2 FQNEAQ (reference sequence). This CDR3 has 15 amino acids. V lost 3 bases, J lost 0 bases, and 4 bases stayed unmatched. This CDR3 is CASSFSGGASYEQYF. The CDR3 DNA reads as TGTGCCAGCAGCTTTTCAGGGGGCGCCTCCTACGAGCAGTACTTC.

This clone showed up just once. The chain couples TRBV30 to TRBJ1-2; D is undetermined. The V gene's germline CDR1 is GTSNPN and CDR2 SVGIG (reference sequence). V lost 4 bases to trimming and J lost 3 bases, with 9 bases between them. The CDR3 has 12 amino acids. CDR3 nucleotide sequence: TGTGCCTGGATGCACGAAGACTATGGCTACACCTTC. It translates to CAWMHEDYGYTF.

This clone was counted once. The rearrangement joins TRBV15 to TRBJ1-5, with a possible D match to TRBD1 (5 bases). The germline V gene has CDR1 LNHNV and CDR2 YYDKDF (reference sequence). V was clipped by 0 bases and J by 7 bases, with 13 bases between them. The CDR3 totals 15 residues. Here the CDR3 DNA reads TGTGCCACCAGCAGAGATCGGGGCCGCGGCCAGCCCCAGCATTTT. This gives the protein CATSRDRGRGQPQHF. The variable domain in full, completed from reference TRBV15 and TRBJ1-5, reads DAMVIQNPRYQVTQFGKPVTLSCSQTLNHNVMYWYQQKSSQAPKLLFHYYDKDFNNEADTPDNFQSRRPNTSFCFLDIRSPGLGDTAMYLCATSRDRGRGQPQHFGDGTRLSIL.

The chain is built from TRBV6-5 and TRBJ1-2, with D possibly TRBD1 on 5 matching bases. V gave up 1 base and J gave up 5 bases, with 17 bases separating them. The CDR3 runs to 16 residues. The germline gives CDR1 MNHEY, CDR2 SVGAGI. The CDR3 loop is CASSYLQGGADYGYTF. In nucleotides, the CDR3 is TGTGCCAGCAGTTACTTACAAGGCGGGGCGGATTATGGCTACACCTTC.

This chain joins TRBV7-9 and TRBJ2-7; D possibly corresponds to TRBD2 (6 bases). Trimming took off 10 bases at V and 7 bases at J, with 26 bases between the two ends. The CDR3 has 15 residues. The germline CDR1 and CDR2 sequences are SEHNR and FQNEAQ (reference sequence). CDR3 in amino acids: CATSLGGSQNREQYF. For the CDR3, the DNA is TGTGCCACCTCCCTGGGGGGATCTCAGAACAGGGAGCAGTACTTC.

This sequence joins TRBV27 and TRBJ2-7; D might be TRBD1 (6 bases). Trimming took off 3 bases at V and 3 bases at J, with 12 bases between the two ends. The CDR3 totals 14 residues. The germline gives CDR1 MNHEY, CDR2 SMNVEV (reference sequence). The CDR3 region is CASSFNGRGYEQYF. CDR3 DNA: TGTGCCAGCAGTTTTAACGGCAGGGGCTACGAGCAGTACTTC.

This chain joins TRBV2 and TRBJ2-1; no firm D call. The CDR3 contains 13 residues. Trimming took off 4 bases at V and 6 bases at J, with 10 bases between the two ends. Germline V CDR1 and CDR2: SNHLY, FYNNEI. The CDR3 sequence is CASSVERSNEQFF. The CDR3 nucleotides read TGTGCCAGCAGTGTTGAACGGAGCAATGAGCAGTTCTTC.

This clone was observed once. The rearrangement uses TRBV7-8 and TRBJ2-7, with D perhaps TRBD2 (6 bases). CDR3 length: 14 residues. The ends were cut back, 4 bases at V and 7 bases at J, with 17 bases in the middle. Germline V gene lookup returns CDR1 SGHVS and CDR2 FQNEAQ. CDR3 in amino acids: CASSSTRDSTEQYF. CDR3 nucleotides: TGTGCCAGCAGCTCTACCCGGGACTCCACGGAGCAGTACTTC.

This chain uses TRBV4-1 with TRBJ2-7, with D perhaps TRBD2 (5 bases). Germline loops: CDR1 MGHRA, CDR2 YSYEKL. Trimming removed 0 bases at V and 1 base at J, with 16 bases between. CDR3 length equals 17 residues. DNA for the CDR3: TGCGCCAGCAGCCAAGACTGGGAGACCGTAGCGTCCTACGAGCAGTACTTC. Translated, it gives CASSQDWETVASYEQYF.

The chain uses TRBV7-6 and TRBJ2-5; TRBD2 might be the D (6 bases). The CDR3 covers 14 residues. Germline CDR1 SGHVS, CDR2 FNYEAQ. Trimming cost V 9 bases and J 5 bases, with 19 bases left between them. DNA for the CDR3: TGTGCCAGTGTAGCAGCGGAGGGGCGGGAGACCCAGTACTTC. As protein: CASVAAEGRETQYF.

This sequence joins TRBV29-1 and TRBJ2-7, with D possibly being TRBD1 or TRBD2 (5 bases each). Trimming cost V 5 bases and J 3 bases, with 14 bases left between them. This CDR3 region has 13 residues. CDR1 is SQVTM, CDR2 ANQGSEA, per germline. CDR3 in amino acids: CSVTRGMSYEQYF. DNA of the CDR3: TGCAGCGTTACGAGGGGTATGAGCTACGAGCAGTACTTC.